This T cell receptor (beta chain) was sequenced for a study of T-cell reconstitution after alpha-beta-depleted transplantation in children. V was pared by 2 bases and J by 5 bases, with 12 bases between. The CDR3 contains 14 residues. The library targeted TCRbeta and was prepared with unique molecular identifiers. TCRdb called the PCR reads again in MiXCR, with one record for every CDR3 protein. Here the sample spans roughly 300,000 distinct CDR3 sequences, 9% to 12% being singletons. The receptor's source is a human donor who donated a stem cell graft to a child with acute lymphoblastic leukemia. The chain links TRBV12-3 or TRBV12-4 to TRBJ2-5; perhaps TRBD2 as D (6 bases). The source was PBMCs from the stem cell graft donor, collected from the stem cell graft. The CDR3 coding sequence is TGTGCCAGCAGTTTACAACTCGCGGGGGAGACCCAGTACTTC. As protein: CASSLQLAGETQYF.